These 15 T cell receptor beta chains were all obtained from the same sample, sequenced in a study of Graves' ophthalmopathy and Graves' hyperthyroidism. The sequenced template was RNA, covering the TCR beta CDR3 region. The first round was an RT-PCR with HTBI primers, and the second round was a multiplex PCR. Using its own MiXCR run on the multiplex PCR reads, TCRdb lists one record per CDR3 protein. The sample consists of hundreds of thousands of distinct CDR3 sequences, 15% of them appearing once. Sequencing was performed on peripheral blood. The receptor set was obtained from a woman between 18 and 29 years old with stable Graves' hyperthyroidism.

This clonotype was detected ten times or more. The rearrangement uses TRBV4-1 and TRBJ2-5; 9 bases are a match to TRBD2. This CDR3 spans 13 amino acids. V gave up 8 bases and J gave up 1 base; unmatched junction bases: 2. CDR1 and CDR2 (germline): MGHRA, YSYEKL. DNA for the CDR3: TGCGCCAGCGGGCGGGGGGGCCAAGAGACCCAGTACTTC. Amino acid sequence: CASGRGGQETQYF.

This clonotype was seen at least ten times. The V call is TRBV19, the J call TRBJ2-7, with D possibly TRBD2 on 5 matching bases. The CDR3 has 14 amino acids. Per the germline V gene, CDR1 is LNHDA and CDR2 is SQIVND (reference sequence). The V gene lost 5 bases and the J gene lost 0 bases, with 11 bases spanning the gap. The CDR3 here is CASSDWRLSYEQYF. The CDR3 DNA reads TGTGCCAGTAGTGATTGGAGGCTCTCCTACGAGCAGTACTTC.

This clonotype was observed at least ten times. The chain recombines TRBV6-5 with TRBJ1-2; a weak D match, TRBD1 (5 bases). CDR1 and CDR2 (germline): MNHEY, SVGAGI. This CDR3 spans 15 amino acids. Trimming removed 0 bases at V and 4 bases at J, with 12 bases between. The CDR3: CASSYSKGASYGYTF. The CDR3 nucleotides read TGTGCCAGCAGTTACTCGAAAGGGGCGAGCTATGGCTACACCTTC.

This clonotype appeared many times. The rearrangement links TRBV12-5 to TRBJ1-1; D is unresolved. With 2 bases removed from V and 7 bases from J, the gap between germline ends came to 8 bases. Germline V gives CDR1 LGHNT, CDR2 FRNRAP. The CDR3 runs to 12 residues. CDR3 nucleotide sequence: TGTGCTAGTGGTTTGAGACAAGTTGAAGCTTTCTTT. As protein: CASGLRQVEAFF.

This clonotype has ten or more counts. V usage is TRBV9 and J usage is TRBJ1-2; no reliable D call. Trimming shortened V by 1 base and J by 8 bases, and 9 bases separated the two germline ends. Germline V lookup: CDR1 SGDLS, CDR2 YYNGEE. The CDR3 sequence is 12 residues long. CDR3 DNA sequence: TGTGCCAGCAGCGTACCGGCTGGGGGCTACACCTTC. Its protein is CASSVPAGGYTF.

This clonotype was picked up many times. This sequence joins TRBV12-3 or TRBV12-4 and TRBJ1-2; 9 bases fit TRBD1. V was pared by 7 bases and J by 5 bases, with 2 bases of the junction left unmatched. The length of the CDR3 is 12 residues. CDR3 sequence (DNA): TGTGCCAGCACCGACAGGGGGTATGGCTACACCTTC. Its translation: CASTDRGYGYTF.

The CDR3 here is CSAAGGSDTEAFF. The CDR3 bases are TGCAGTGCCGCCGGGGGGTCCGACACTGAAGCTTTCTTT. The chain links TRBV20-1 to TRBJ1-1; D possibly corresponds to TRBD1 (5 bases). V gave up 6 bases and J gave up 3 bases, with 14 bases separating them. The germline CDR1 and CDR2 sequences are DFQATT and SNEGSKA (reference sequence). The CDR3 loop spans 13 amino acids.

Regarding this clonotype: This is likely a read error, given that the CDR3 carries no conserved phenylalanine or tryptophan at its end. The DNA is left out, because the CDR3 cannot be placed on it with certainty; the CDR3 is given as TCRdb lists it. CDR3 amino acids: CASGPSRDTEAWL. The chain links TRBV12-3 or TRBV12-4 to TRBJ1-1. The CDR3 spans 13 amino acids, including both terminal residues.

At least ten counts were recorded for this clonotype. This chain joins TRBV2 and TRBJ2-2; 9 positions agree with TRBD1. The germline CDR1 and CDR2 sequences are SNHLY and FYNNEI. This CDR3 has 14 amino acids. The CDR3: CVSGTGFSPGELFF. For the CDR3, the DNA is TGTGTCTCGGGGACAGGGTTTTCACCCGGGGAGCTGTTTTTT.

This clonotype was seen repeatedly, ten times or more. V is TRBV20-1 and J is TRBJ2-5; either TRBD1 or TRBD2 may supply D (6 bases each). The CDR3 contains 14 residues. The germline V gene encodes CDR1 DFQATT and CDR2 SNEGSKA (reference sequence). The ends were cut back, 5 bases at V and 4 bases at J, with 17 bases in the middle. CDR3 nucleotides: TGCAGTGCTGACGTTGGGGGGCAGGGAGAGACCCAGTACTTC. This gives the protein CSADVGGQGETQYF.

This clonotype was recorded at least ten times. The rearrangement uses TRBV4-1 and TRBJ1-3, with TRBD1 identical over 10 bases. With 2 bases clipped from V and 2 bases from J, the junction kept 6 bases outside the gene matches. Germline V gene lookup returns CDR1 MGHRA and CDR2 YSYEKL. The CDR3 sequence is 17 residues long. CDR3 DNA sequence: TGCGCCAGCAGCCAACCCGGGACAGGGGCACCTGGAAACACCATATATTTT. This codes for CASSQPGTGAPGNTIYF.

This clonotype was counted at least ten times. The junction and the germline gene differ at one end; a read error may be behind it. CDR3 nucleotide sequence: TGTGCTAGTGGTTTGGACCCCCCCCCCTACTTC. It yields the protein CASGLDPPPYF. The genes are TRBV12-5 and TRBJ1-2; no reliable D call. CDR1 is LGHNT and CDR2 is FRNRAP in the germline V gene. The CDR3 totals 11 residues.

Ten or more counts support this clonotype. This rearrangement joins TRBV6-1 to TRBJ1-2; D uncertain. CDR3 size: 12 residues. Per the germline V gene, CDR1 is MNHNS and CDR2 is SASEGT. The germline V and J ends were trimmed by 8 bases and 7 bases, with 14 bases remaining between them. The DNA of the CDR3 is TGTGCCAGCGGGAACCCCCTGCTTGGCTACACCTTC. Residues: CASGNPLLGYTF.

This clonotype was counted at least ten times. The J gene is TRBJ1-1, the V gene TRBV12-3 or TRBV12-4; D is possibly TRBD1 (6 bases). The V end was cut by 6 bases, the J end by 2 bases, with 19 bases between. This CDR3 is 16 amino acids long. The CDR3 coding sequence is TGTGCCAGCAGCCGACGGAGGAGGGGGAATAACACTGAAGCTTTCTTT. Translation gives CASSRRRRGNNTEAFF.

In this sample, this clonotype turned up many times. The rearrangement links TRBV4-1 to TRBJ1-1; D gene uncertain. The CDR3 consists of 15 residues. CDR1 is MGHRA and CDR2 is YSYEKL in the germline V gene. V was shortened by 1 base and J by 1 base, with 10 bases between the two germline ends. In nucleotides, the CDR3 is TGCGCCAGCAGCCAAGTGTCTAAGGGGAACACTGAAGCTTTCTTT. This sequence encodes CASSQVSKGNTEAFF.